Below, 11 T cell receptor beta chains from the same sample are listed, as sequenced in a study of blood T cell repertoires in COVID-19. Using immunoSEQ multiplex PCR, the repertoire was profiled, and TCRdb retains in-frame clones only, with some absent. The data show 300,000 to 350,000 clones, 75% to 90% seen once. Material: peripheral blood. All receptors come from a man aged 18 to 29 with active or convalescent COVID-19.

Notes on this clone: In the same sample, other DNA sequences code for this CDR3. The chain joins TRBV18 to TRBJ2-1, with TRBD2 matching over 12 bases. The trim removed 3 bases at V and 6 bases at J, leaving 6 bases unmatched. In germline, CDR1 is KGHSH, CDR2 LQKENI. This CDR3 has 16 residues. CDR3 in amino acids: CASSPEGLAGGNEQFF. CDR3 DNA: TGTGCCAGCTCACCTGAGGGACTAGCGGGTGGCAATGAGCAGTTCTTC.

CDR3 loop: CASSQTDRGRNQPQHF. For the CDR3, the DNA is TGCGCCAGCAGCCAGACGGACAGGGGAAGGAATCAGCCCCAGCATTTT. The V call is TRBV4-1, the J call TRBJ1-5; 9 bases are a match to TRBD1. Unmatched junction bases numbered 7, after V lost 3 bases and J lost 4 bases. The CDR3 consists of 16 residues. Per the germline V gene, CDR1 is MGHRA and CDR2 is YSYEKL.

V usage is TRBV7-9 and J usage is TRBJ2-3; 7 positions agree with TRBD1. The V segment lost 2 bases and the J segment 4 bases; nucleotides outside the gene matches: 9. Germline values: CDR1 SEHNR, CDR2 FQNEAQ (reference sequence). The CDR3 contains 16 residues. CDR3 protein: CASSLSTTGRADTQYF. The CDR3 bases are TGTGCCAGCAGCTTAAGTACGACAGGGAGAGCAGATACGCAGTATTTT.

The chain uses TRBV5-1 and TRBJ1-2; D remains ambiguous. Germline CDR1 and CDR2: SGHRS and YFSETQ. CDR3 size: 12 residues. V lost 4 bases, J lost 4 bases, and 8 bases lay in between. The CDR3 region is CASSDDTYGYTF. The CDR3 bases are TGCGCCAGCAGCGACGACACCTATGGCTACACCTTC.

This clone showed up just once. The genes are TRBV19 and TRBJ2-1; TRBD1 matches at 7 bases. The CDR3 is 14 amino acids. Germline-derived CDR1 and CDR2 are LNHDA and SQIVND (reference sequence). V shed 10 bases and J 13 bases; nucleotides not matched to a gene: 19. CDR3 sequence reads: CATHGTDDHYHQFF. Here the CDR3 DNA reads TGTGCCACCCACGGGACAGACGACCACTATCACCAGTTCTTC.

This clone turned up a few times. The chain joins TRBV14 to TRBJ2-7; 9 nucleotides line up with TRBD1. There are 16 residues in the CDR3. The V gene's germline CDR1 is SGHDN and CDR2 FVKESK. The junction had 9 bases not matched to a gene; V was cut back by 4 bases and J by 2 bases. Here the CDR3 DNA reads TGTGCCAGCAGCCTCCTCGGACAGGGGACCACCTACGAGCAGTACTTC. Encoded protein: CASSLLGQGTTYEQYF.

V and J are TRBV9 and TRBJ2-2, with D tentatively TRBD1 (5 bases). Deletions cut 0 bases from V and 1 base from J, with 13 bases between. Germline loops: CDR1 SGDLS, CDR2 YYNGEE. This CDR3 contains 17 residues. The CDR3, as DNA: TGTGCCAGCAGCGTAGCTTCAGGGCGACGGAACACCGGGGAGCTGTTTTTT. Translating gives CASSVASGRRNTGELFF.

The gene calls are TRBV15 and TRBJ2-5; 8 nucleotides line up with TRBD1. In germline, CDR1 is LNHNV, CDR2 YYDKDF (reference sequence). The CDR3 is 13 residues long. Germline trimming cut 6 bases from V and 5 bases from J; bases unmatched to any gene: 5. Here the CDR3 reads CATSRTGRETQYF. The CDR3 region has the DNA TGTGCCACCAGTAGGACAGGGAGGGAGACCCAGTACTTC.

This chain links TRBV20-1 with TRBJ1-3; D unresolved. This CDR3 has 13 amino acids. V gave up 3 bases and J gave up 1 base, with 7 bases separating them. Germline CDR1 is DFQATT and CDR2 is SNEGSKA (reference sequence). DNA for the CDR3: TGCAGTGCTAGTATCGGGTCTGGAAACACCATATATTTT. Amino acid sequence: CSASIGSGNTIYF.

Worth noting for this clone: Additional DNA sequences in this sample encode the identical CDR3. The chain carries TRBV5-1 and TRBJ2-7, with D perhaps TRBD1 (6 bases). Trimming took 2 bases from V and 1 from J, leaving 7 bases between them. The CDR3 consists of 13 residues. Germline CDR1 and CDR2: SGHRS and YFSETQ. The CDR3 nucleotides are TGCGCCAGCAGCTTTACAGGGTCCTACGAGCAGTACTTC. This codes for CASSFTGSYEQYF.

V is TRBV5-1 and J is TRBJ1-6; 9 nucleotides align to TRBD1. Looked up from germline, CDR1 is SGHRS and CDR2 is YFSETQ. V lost 8 bases and J lost 7; bases outside the gene matches: 4. The CDR3 sequence is 13 residues long. The CDR3 region has the DNA TGCGCCAGAGGACAGGGGTCAAATTCACCCCTCCACTTT. Protein product: CARGQGSNSPLHF.